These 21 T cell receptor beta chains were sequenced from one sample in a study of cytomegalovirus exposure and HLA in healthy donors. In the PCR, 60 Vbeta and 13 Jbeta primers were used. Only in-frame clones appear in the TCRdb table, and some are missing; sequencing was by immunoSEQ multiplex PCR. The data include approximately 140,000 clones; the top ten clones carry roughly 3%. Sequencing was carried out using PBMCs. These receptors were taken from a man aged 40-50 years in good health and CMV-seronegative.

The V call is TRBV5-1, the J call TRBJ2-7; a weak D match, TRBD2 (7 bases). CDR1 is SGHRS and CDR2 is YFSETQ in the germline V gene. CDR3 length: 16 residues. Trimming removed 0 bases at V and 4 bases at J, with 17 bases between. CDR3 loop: CASSLEFAGAGYEQYF. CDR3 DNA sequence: TGCGCCAGCAGCTTGGAATTCGCGGGGGCCGGGTACGAGCAGTACTTC.

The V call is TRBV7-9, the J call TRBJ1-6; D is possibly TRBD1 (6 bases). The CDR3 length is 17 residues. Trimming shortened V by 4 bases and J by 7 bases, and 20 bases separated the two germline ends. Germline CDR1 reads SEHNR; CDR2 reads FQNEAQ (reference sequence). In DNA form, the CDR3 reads TGTGCCAGCAGCTCCCGAGGGGGGGAGGGCTTCAATTCACCCCTCCACTTT. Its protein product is CASSSRGGEGFNSPLHF. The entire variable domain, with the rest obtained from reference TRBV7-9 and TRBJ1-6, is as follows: DTGVSQNPRHKITKRGQNVTFRCDPISEHNRLYWYRQTLGQGPEFLTYFQNEAQLEKSRLLSDRFSAERPKGSFSTLEIQRTEQGDSAMYLCASSSRGGEGFNSPLHFGNGTRLTVT.

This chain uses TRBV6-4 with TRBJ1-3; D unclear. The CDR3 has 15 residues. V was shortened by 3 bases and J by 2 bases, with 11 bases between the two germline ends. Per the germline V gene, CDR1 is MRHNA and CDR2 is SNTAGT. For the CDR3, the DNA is TGTGCCAGCAGTGAGGCCGCGGGGACTGGAAACACCATATATTTT. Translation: CASSEAAGTGNTIYF.

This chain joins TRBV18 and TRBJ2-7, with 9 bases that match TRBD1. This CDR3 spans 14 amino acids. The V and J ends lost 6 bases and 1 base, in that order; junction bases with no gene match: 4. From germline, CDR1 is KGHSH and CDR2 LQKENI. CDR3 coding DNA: TGTGCCAGCTCGTGGACAGGGGCGTCCTACGAGCAGTACTTC. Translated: CASSWTGASYEQYF.

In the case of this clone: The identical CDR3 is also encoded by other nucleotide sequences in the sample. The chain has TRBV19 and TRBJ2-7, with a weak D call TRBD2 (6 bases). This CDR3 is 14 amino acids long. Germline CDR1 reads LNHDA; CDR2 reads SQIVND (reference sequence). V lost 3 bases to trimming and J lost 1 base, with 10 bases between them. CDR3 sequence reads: CASSIGGDSYEQYF. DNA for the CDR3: TGTGCCAGTAGTATCGGCGGGGATTCCTACGAGCAGTACTTC.

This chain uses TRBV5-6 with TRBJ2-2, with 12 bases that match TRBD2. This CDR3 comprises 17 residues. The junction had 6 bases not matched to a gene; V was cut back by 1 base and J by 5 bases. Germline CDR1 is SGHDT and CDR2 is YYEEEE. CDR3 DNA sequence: TGTGCCAGCAGCTTGCCTAGCGGGGGGGCCGAGACCGGGGAGCTGTTTTTT. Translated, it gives CASSLPSGGAETGELFF. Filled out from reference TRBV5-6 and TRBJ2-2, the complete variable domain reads DAGVTQSPTHLIKTRGQQVTLRCSPKSGHDTVSWYQQALGQGPQFIFQYYEEEERQRGNFPDRFSGHQFPNYSSELNVNALLLGDSALYLCASSLPSGGAETGELFFGEGSRLTVL.

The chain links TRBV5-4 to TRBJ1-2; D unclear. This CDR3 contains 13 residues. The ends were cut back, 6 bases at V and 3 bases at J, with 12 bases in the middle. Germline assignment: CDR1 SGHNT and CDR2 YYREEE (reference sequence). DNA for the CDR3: TGTGCCAGCATCCGTCCCGGGGACTATGGCTACACCTTC. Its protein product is CASIRPGDYGYTF. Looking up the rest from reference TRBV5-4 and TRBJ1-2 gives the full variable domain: ETGVTQSPTHLIKTRGQQVTLRCSSQSGHNTVSWYQQALGQGPQFIFQYYREEENGRGNFPPRFSGLQFPNYSSELNVNALELDDSALYLCASIRPGDYGYTFGSGTRLTVV.

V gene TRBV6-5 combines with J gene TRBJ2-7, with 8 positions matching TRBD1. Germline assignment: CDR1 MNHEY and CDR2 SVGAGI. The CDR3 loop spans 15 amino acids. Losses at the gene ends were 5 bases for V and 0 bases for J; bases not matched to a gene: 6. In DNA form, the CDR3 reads TGTGCCAGCAGTACCCGGACAGGGAGCTCCTACGAGCAGTACTTC. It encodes CASSTRTGSSYEQYF.

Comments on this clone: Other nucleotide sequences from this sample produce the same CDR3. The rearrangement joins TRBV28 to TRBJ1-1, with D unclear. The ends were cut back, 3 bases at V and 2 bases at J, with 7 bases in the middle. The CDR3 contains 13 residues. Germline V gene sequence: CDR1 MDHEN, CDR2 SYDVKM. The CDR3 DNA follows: TGTGCCAGCAGTTTGTCGGGTAACACTGAAGCTTTCTTT. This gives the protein CASSLSGNTEAFF. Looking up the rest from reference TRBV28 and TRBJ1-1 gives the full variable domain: DVKVTQSSRYLVKRTGEKVFLECVQDMDHENMFWYRQDPGLGLRLIYFSYDVKMKEKGDIPEGYSVSREKKERFSLILESASTNQTSMYLCASSLSGNTEAFFGQGTRLTVV.

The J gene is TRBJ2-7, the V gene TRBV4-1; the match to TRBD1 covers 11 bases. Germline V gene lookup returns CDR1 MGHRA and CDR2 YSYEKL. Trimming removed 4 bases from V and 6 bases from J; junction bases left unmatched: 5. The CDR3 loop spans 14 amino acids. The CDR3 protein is CASSLGQGGIEQYF. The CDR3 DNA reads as TGCGCCAGCAGCCTGGGACAGGGGGGCATCGAGCAGTACTTC.

Written as DNA, the CDR3 is TGTGCCAGCAGCCGCACCCCGCCCGGGACTCAGACCCAGTACTTC. It is translated as CASSRTPPGTQTQYF. The chain links TRBV4-2 to TRBJ2-5, with a possible D match to TRBD2 (6 bases). From germline, CDR1 is LGHNA and CDR2 YNFKEQ. The CDR3 has 15 amino acids. The ends were cut back, 4 bases at V and 6 bases at J, with 18 bases in the middle.

The CDR3 is CASSRGETGSREQYF. The CDR3, as DNA: TGTGCCAGTAGTAGGGGGGAGACAGGGTCGCGGGAGCAGTACTTC. The chain employs TRBV19 and TRBJ2-7; TRBD1 might be the D (7 bases). CDR1 and CDR2 (germline): LNHDA, SQIVND (reference sequence). The CDR3 runs 15 residues. Trimming took off 4 bases at V and 7 bases at J, with 20 bases between the two ends.

The CDR3, as DNA: TGTGCCAGCAGCTTAGACAGGGAAAACACAGATACGCAGTATTTT. This translates into CASSLDRENTDTQYF. V gene TRBV7-9 combines with J gene TRBJ2-3, with D tentatively TRBD1 (6 bases). The CDR3 consists of 15 residues. V lost 1 base and J lost 2, with 10 bases in between. CDR1 SEHNR and CDR2 FQNEAQ come from the germline V gene (reference sequence).

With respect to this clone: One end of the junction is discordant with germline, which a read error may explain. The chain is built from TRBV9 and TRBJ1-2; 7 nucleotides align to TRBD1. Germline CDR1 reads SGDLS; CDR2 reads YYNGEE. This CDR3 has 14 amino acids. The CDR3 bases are TGTGCCAGCAGCGTAGATTCGGGCGGACAGGTCGAATCCTTC. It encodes CASSVDSGGQVESF.

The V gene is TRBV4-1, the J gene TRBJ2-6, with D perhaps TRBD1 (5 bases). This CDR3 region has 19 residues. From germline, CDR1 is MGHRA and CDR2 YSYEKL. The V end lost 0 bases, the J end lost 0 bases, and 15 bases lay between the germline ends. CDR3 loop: CASSQDPNRISSGANVLTF. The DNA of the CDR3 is TGCGCCAGCAGCCAAGACCCCAACAGGATTAGCTCTGGGGCCAACGTCCTGACTTTC.

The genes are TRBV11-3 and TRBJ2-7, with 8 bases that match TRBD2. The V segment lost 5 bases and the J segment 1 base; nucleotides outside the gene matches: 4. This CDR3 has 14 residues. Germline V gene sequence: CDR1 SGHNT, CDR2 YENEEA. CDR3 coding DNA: TGTGCCAGCAGCCCAACTAGCGGATCCTACGAGCAGTACTTC. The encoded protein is CASSPTSGSYEQYF.

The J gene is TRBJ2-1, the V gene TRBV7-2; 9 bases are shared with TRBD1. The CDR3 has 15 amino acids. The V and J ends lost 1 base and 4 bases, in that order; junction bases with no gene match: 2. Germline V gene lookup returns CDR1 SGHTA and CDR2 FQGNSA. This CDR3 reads CASSLDGQGYNEQFF. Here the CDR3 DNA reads TGTGCCAGCAGCTTAGATGGACAGGGGTACAATGAGCAGTTCTTC.

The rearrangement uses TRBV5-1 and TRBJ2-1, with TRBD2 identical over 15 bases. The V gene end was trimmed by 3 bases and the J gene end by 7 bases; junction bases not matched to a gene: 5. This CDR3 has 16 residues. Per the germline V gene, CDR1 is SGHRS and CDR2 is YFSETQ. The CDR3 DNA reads TGCGCCAGCAGCTCGACCGGGACTAGCGGGGGGAATGAGCAGTTCTTC. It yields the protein CASSSTGTSGGNEQFF.

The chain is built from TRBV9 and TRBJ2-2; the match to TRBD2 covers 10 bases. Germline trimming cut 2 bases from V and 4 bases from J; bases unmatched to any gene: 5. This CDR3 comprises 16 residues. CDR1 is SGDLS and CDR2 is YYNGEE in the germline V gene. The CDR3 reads CASSVLAGASTGELFF. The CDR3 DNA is TGTGCCAGCAGCGTTCTAGCGGGGGCGTCCACCGGGGAGCTGTTTTTT.

CDR3 sequence reads: CATSRDADGYGYTF. Here the CDR3 DNA reads TGTGCCACCAGCAGAGATGCGGATGGTTATGGCTACACCTTC. The chain couples TRBV15 to TRBJ1-2, with D unclear. V lost 0 bases to trimming and J lost 5 bases, with 10 bases between them. The CDR3 consists of 14 residues. Germline CDR1 and CDR2: LNHNV and YYDKDF (reference sequence).

The CDR3 protein is CASSLGRSSGGANVLTF. CDR3 bases: TGTGCCAGCAGCTTAGGACGGTCTAGCGGTGGGGCCAACGTCCTGACTTTC. V is TRBV7-2 and J is TRBJ2-6, with 7 bases that match TRBD2. Germline V gene lookup returns CDR1 SGHTA and CDR2 FQGNSA. Trimming removed 1 base from V and 3 bases from J; junction bases left unmatched: 6. CDR3 length: 17 amino acids. The full variable domain, with the rest looked up from reference TRBV7-2 and TRBJ2-6, is GAGVSQSPSNKVTEKGKDVELRCDPISGHTALYWYRQSLGQGLEFLIYFQGNSAPDKSGLPSDRFSAERTGGSVSTLTIQRTQQEDSAVYLCASSLGRSSGGANVLTFGAGSRLTVL.